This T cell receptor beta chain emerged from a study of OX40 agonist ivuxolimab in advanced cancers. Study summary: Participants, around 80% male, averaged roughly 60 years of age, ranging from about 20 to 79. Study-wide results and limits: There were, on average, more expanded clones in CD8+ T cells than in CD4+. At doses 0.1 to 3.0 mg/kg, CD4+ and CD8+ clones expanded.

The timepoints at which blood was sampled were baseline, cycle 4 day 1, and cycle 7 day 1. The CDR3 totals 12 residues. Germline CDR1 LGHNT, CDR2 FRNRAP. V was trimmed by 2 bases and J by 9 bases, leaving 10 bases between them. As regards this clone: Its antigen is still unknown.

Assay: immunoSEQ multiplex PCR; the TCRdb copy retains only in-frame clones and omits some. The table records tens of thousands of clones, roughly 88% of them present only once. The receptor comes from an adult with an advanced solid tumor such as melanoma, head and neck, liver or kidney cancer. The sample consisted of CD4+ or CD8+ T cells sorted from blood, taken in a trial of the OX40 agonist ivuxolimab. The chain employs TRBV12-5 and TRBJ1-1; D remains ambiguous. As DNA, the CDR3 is TGTGCTAGTGGTTTGCATTCAGGAAAAGCTTTCTTT. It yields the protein CASGLHSGKAFF.